Below are 10 T cell receptor beta chains sequenced from a single sample in a study of OX40 agonist ivuxolimab in advanced cancers. This table comes from immunoSEQ multiplex PCR, and its TCRdb copy is limited to in-frame clones, with some not included. Altogether 100,000 to 140,000 clones are present, roughly 90% being singletons, with the ten largest covering around 1.2%. The material sequenced was CD4+ or CD8+ T cells sorted from blood, taken in a trial of the OX40 agonist ivuxolimab. The receptors derive from an adult with an advanced solid tumor such as melanoma, head and neck, liver or kidney cancer.

CDR3 amino acids: CASNERGSTDTQYF. CDR3 DNA: TGTGCCAGTAATGAGCGGGGATCCACAGATACGCAGTATTTT. The V gene is TRBV19, the J gene TRBJ2-3, with 7 nucleotides matching TRBD2. The CDR3 is 14 residues long. The germline V gene has CDR1 LNHDA and CDR2 SQIVND (reference sequence). The V gene end was trimmed by 7 bases and the J gene end by 2 bases; junction bases not matched to a gene: 6.

The rearrangement joins TRBV5-1 to TRBJ1-1; maybe TRBD1 (5 bases). The CDR3 has 17 residues. Germline assignment: CDR1 SGHRS and CDR2 YFSETQ. Between the trimmed V and J ends, which lost 1 base and 1 base, there was a span of 17 bases. The CDR3 protein is CASSLSPPGRQNTEAFF. The CDR3 DNA follows: TGCGCCAGCAGCTTGTCGCCGCCGGGACGACAGAACACTGAAGCTTTCTTT.

The chain carries TRBV19 and TRBJ1-2; tentative D call: TRBD1 (5 bases). The V end was cut by 6 bases, the J end by 2 bases, with 16 bases between. Germline V gene lookup returns CDR1 LNHDA and CDR2 SQIVND (reference sequence). This CDR3 contains 15 residues. The CDR3 loop reads CASRVGVRGNYGYTF. As DNA, the CDR3 is TGTGCCAGTAGAGTTGGGGTTCGGGGCAACTATGGCTACACCTTC.

The genes are TRBV18 and TRBJ1-1, with unresolved D. V lost 1 base and J 5 bases, leaving 11 bases between the germline ends. The CDR3 runs 14 residues. Germline CDR1 is KGHSH and CDR2 is LQKENI. The CDR3 nucleotides are TGTGCCAGCTCACCACAGGCTCGAAGGACTGAAGCTTTCTTT. Protein: CASSPQARRTEAFF.

J is TRBJ2-2 and V is TRBV30; D tentatively fits TRBD1 or TRBD2 (6 bases each). Trimming cost V 5 bases and J 6 bases, with 16 bases left between them. The germline CDR1 and CDR2 sequences are GTSNPN and SVGIG (reference sequence). This CDR3 spans 14 amino acids. The CDR3 reads CAWGHYREAGELFF. The CDR3 nucleotides read TGTGCCTGGGGGCATTACAGGGAGGCCGGGGAGCTGTTTTTT.

The chain links TRBV5-1 to TRBJ1-1, with 8 bases that match TRBD1. V lost 7 bases, J lost 11 bases, and 40 bases stayed unmatched. Per germline, CDR1 SGHRS and CDR2 YFSETQ. The CDR3 runs to 22 residues. The CDR3 here is CASQRNRGEPPAAGQFSGVAFF. As DNA, the CDR3 is TGCGCCAGCCAGCGTAACAGGGGGGAGCCCCCGGCGGCAGGACAGTTCAGTGGCGTGGCTTTCTTT.

This chain connects TRBV6-6 to TRBJ1-2; TRBD1 matches 7 bases. Losses at the gene ends were 2 bases for V and 1 base for J; bases not matched to a gene: 1. Germline assignment: CDR1 MNHNY and CDR2 SVGAGI (reference sequence). The CDR3 has 14 amino acids. The CDR3 bases are TGTGCCAGCAGTTACGGACAGGATAACTATGGCTACACCTTC. Amino acids: CASSYGQDNYGYTF.

This chain links TRBV6-5 with TRBJ1-1; 8 bases map to TRBD1. The CDR3 runs 14 residues. The junction had 4 bases not matched to a gene; V was cut back by 7 bases and J by 0 bases. CDR1 MNHEY and CDR2 SVGAGI come from the germline V gene. The CDR3 sequence is CASTGTGLNTEAFF. The CDR3 bases are TGTGCCAGCACCGGGACAGGTCTGAACACTGAAGCTTTCTTT.

The chain joins TRBV19 to TRBJ2-1, with 7 positions matching TRBD2. The CDR3 has 14 residues. Germline-derived CDR1 and CDR2 are LNHDA and SQIVND (reference sequence). V dropped 7 bases and J dropped 2; count of bases not matched to a gene: 5. The CDR3 sequence: CASKLANTYNEQFF. In DNA form, the CDR3 reads TGTGCCAGTAAACTAGCGAATACCTACAATGAGCAGTTCTTC. Looking up the rest from reference TRBV19 and TRBJ2-1 gives the full variable domain: DGGITQSPKYLFRKEGQNVTLSCEQNLNHDAMYWYRQDPGQGLRLIYYSQIVNDFQKGDIAEGYSVSREKKESFPLTVTSAQKNPTAFYLCASKLANTYNEQFFGPGTRLTVL.

The chain links TRBV27 to TRBJ1-6, with 8 bases fitting TRBD1. The germline gives CDR1 MNHEY, CDR2 SMNVEV (reference sequence). J was trimmed by 9 bases and V by 5 bases; bases with no gene match: 3. CDR3 length: 13 residues. CDR3 residues: CASSPDRVSPLHF. The CDR3 DNA is TGTGCCAGCAGTCCGGACAGGGTTTCACCCCTCCACTTT.